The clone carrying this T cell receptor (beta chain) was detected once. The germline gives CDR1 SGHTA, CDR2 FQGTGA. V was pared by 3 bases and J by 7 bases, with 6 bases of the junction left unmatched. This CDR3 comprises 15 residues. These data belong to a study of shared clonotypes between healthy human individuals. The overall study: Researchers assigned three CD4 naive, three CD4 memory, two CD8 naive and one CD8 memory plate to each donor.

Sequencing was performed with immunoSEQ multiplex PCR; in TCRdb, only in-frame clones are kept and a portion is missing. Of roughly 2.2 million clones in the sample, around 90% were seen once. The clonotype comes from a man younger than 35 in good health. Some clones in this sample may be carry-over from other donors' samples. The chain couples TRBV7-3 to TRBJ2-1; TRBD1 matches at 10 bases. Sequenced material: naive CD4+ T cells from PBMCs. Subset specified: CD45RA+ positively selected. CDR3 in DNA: TGTGCCAGCAGCTTCCTCGGGACAGGGGAGAATGAGCAGTTCTTC. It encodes CASSFLGTGENEQFF.